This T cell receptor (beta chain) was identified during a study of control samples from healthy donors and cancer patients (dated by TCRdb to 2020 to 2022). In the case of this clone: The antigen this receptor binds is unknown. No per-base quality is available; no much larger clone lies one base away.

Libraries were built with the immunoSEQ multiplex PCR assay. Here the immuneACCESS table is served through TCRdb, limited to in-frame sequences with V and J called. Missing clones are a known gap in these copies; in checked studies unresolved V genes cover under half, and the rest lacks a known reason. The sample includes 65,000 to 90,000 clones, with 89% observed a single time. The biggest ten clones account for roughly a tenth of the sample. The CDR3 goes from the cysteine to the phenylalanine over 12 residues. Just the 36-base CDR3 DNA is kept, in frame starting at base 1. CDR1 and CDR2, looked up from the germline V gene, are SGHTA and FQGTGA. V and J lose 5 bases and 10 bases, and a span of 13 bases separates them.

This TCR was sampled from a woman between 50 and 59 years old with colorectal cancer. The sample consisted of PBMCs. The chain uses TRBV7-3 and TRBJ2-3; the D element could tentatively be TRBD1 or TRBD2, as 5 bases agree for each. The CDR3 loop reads CASSPQVGAQYF. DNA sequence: TGTGCCAGCAGCCCCCAGGTGGGGGCGCAGTATTTT.